This T cell receptor beta chain appears in the sequencing data of a study of T-cell memory formation after mild COVID-19. Study results and caveats: A second wave of clones peaked on day 37, and their SARS-CoV-2 specificity went unconfirmed.

TCRdb reprocessed the 5' RACE reads via MiXCR and lists one record per CDR3 protein. The data hold about half a million distinct CDR3 sequences, with about 20% observed a single time. Trimming pared 1 base from V and 1 base from J, leaving 11 bases between. The CDR3 consists of 15 residues. CDR1 is SGHNT, CDR2 YYREEE, per germline (reference sequence). This clonotype was detected only a few times. Its antigen remains unknown. Sequenced input: PBMCs or a T cell subset sorted from them (not recorded which). V and J are TRBV5-4 and TRBJ2-5, with TRBD2 as a possible D gene (6 bases). This clonotype was obtained from an adult woman who had mild COVID-19 (a few samples of this study predate the infection). Cell type and time point are not known. The CDR3 DNA sequence: TGTGCCAGCAGCTTGACGGGGGAAGCCCAAGAGACCCAGTACTTC. This translates into CASSLTGEAQETQYF. The full variable domain, in which reference TRBV5-4 and TRBJ2-5 provide the parts outside the CDR3, is ETGVTQSPTHLIKTRGQQVTLRCSSQSGHNTVSWYQQALGQGPQFIFQYYREEENGRGNFPPRFSGLQFPNYSSELNVNALELDDSALYLCASSLTGEAQETQYFGPGTRLLVL.